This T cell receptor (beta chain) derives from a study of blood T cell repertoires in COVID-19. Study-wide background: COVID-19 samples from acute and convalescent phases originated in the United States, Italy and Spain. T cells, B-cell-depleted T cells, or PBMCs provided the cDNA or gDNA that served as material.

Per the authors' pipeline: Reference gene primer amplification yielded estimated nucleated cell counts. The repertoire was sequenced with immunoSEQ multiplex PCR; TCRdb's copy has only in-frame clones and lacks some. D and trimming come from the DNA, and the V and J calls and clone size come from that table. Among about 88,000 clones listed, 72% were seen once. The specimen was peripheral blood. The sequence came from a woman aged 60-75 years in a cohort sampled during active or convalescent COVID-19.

The CDR3 DNA is TGTGCCAGCAGCCAGACGGGGGGGCCTCGAGAGCAGTACTTC. Protein: CASSQTGGPREQYF. The chain has TRBV3-1 (or the pseudogene TRBV3-2) and TRBJ2-7; 8 nucleotides match TRBD2. V shed 3 bases and J 7 bases; nucleotides not matched to a gene: 8. The germline V gene has CDR1 LGHDT and CDR2 YNNKEL (reference sequence). The CDR3 length is 14 residues.